These T cell receptor beta chains were read from a single sample in a study of cytomegalovirus exposure and HLA in healthy donors. TCRdb's copy holds only in-frame clones and misses some; the assay was immunoSEQ multiplex PCR. The sample records under 150,000 clones, 60% to 85% being singletons. The sample consisted of PBMCs. The receptors were sampled from a man aged 40-55 years in good health and CMV-seropositive. CDR3s include the opening cysteine and the closing phenylalanine or tryptophan. D genes are given only for firm matches. Expanded clones are given a class, and other clones once, few, many or no size at all.

j_gene: TRBJ2-7; d_gene: TRBD2; v_gene: TRBV27; abundance: .; CDR3nt: TGTGCCAGCAGTAACAGCGGGAGCGTGATCTACGAGCAGTACTTC; CDR3aa: CASSNSGSVIYEQYF
j_gene: TRBJ1-1; d_gene: .; v_gene: TRBV4-3; abundance: .; CDR3nt: TGCGCCAGCAGCCAAGATCTCCTCGCGGTTGAAGCTTTCTTT; CDR3aa: CASSQDLLAVEAFF
j_gene: TRBJ1-4; d_gene: TRBD1; v_gene: TRBV19; abundance: .; CDR3nt: TGTGCCAGTAGTTTCGGGACAGGCCATGAAAAACTGTTTTTT; CDR3aa: CASSFGTGHEKLFF
j_gene: TRBJ2-1; d_gene: TRBD2; v_gene: TRBV15; abundance: once; CDR3nt: TGTGCCACCAGCAGAGATAGAGCGGGAGGGAGGCCCCGTCAGTTCTTC; CDR3aa: CATSRDRAGGRPRQFF
j_gene: TRBJ1-2; d_gene: .; v_gene: TRBV2; abundance: .; CDR3nt: TGTGCCAGCAGCCCGGAGACGGAGTATGGCTACACCTTC; CDR3aa: CASSPETEYGYTF
j_gene: TRBJ2-7; d_gene: .; v_gene: TRBV27; abundance: few; CDR3nt: TGTGCCAGCAGTCCCCCGGGGGTGCCCCCCTACGAGCAGTACTTC; CDR3aa: CASSPPGVPPYEQYF
j_gene: TRBJ2-3; d_gene: .; v_gene: TRBV10-3; abundance: .; CDR3nt: TGTGCCATCAGTGACCGACTGGCCGGGAGCACAGATACGCAGTATTTT; CDR3aa: CAISDRLAGSTDTQYF
j_gene: TRBJ2-7; d_gene: .; v_gene: TRBV11-3; abundance: .; CDR3nt: TGTGCCAGCAGCCCTCCCCGGGCGGGATCTAACGAGCAGTACTTC; CDR3aa: CASSPPRAGSNEQYF
j_gene: TRBJ1-1; d_gene: TRBD1; v_gene: TRBV6-6; abundance: .; CDR3nt: TGTGCCCGCAGAGGACAGGGCGGTGAAGCTTTCTTT; CDR3aa: CARRGQGGEAFF
j_gene: TRBJ1-1; d_gene: TRBD1; v_gene: TRBV5-1; abundance: once; CDR3nt: TGCGCCAGCAGCTTGGTACAGGGGGCCACTGAAGCTTTCTTT; CDR3aa: CASSLVQGATEAFF
j_gene: TRBJ2-6; d_gene: .; v_gene: TRBV7-2; abundance: .; CDR3nt: TGTGCCAGCAGCCCCCAAGGGGGATCTGGGGCCAACGTCCTGACTTTC; CDR3aa: CASSPQGGSGANVLTF
j_gene: TRBJ2-7; d_gene: .; v_gene: TRBV4-1; abundance: once; CDR3nt: TGCGCCAGCAGCCAAGATGTATGGGGCGAGCAGTACTTC; CDR3aa: CASSQDVWGEQYF
j_gene: TRBJ1-4; d_gene: .; v_gene: TRBV9; abundance: once; CDR3nt: TGTGCCAGCAGCGTGTCGCCAGCAACTAATGAAAAACTGTTTTTT; CDR3aa: CASSVSPATNEKLFF